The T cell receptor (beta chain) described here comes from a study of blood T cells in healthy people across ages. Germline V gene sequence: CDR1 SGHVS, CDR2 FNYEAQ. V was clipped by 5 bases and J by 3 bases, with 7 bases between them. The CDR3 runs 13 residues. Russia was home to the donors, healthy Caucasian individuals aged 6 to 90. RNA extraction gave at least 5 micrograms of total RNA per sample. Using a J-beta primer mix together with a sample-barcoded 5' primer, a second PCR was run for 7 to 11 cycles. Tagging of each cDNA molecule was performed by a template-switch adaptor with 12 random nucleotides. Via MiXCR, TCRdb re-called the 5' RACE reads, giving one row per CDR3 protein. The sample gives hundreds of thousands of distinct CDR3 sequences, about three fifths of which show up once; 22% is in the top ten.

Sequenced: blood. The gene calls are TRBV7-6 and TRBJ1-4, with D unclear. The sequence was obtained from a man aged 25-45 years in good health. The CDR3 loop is CASSIDSNEKLFF. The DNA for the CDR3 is TGTGCCAGCAGCATCGACTCTAATGAAAAACTGTTTTTT.